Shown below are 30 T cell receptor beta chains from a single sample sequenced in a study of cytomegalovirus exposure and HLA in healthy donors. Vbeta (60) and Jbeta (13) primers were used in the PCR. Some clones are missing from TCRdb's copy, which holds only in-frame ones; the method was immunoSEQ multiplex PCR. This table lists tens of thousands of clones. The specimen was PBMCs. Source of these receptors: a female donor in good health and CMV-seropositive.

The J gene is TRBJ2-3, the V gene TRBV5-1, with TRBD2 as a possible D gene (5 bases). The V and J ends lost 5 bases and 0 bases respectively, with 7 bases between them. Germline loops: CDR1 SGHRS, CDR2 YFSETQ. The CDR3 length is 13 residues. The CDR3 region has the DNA TGCGCCAGCAGTAGGACTAGCACAGATACGCAGTATTTT. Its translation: CASSRTSTDTQYF. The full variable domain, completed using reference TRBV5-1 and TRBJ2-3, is KAGVTQTPRYLIKTRGQQVTLSCSPISGHRSVSWYQQTPGQGLQFLFEYFSETQRNKGNFPGRFSGRQFSNSRSEMNVSTLELGDSALYLCASSRTSTDTQYFGPGTRLTVL.

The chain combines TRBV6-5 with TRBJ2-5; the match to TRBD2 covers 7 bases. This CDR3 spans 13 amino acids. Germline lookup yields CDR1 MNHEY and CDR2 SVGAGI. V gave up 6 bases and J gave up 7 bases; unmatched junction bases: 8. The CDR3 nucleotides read TGTGCCAGCAGCCAAGGACTAGAAGTGACCCAGTACTTC. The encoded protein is CASSQGLEVTQYF.

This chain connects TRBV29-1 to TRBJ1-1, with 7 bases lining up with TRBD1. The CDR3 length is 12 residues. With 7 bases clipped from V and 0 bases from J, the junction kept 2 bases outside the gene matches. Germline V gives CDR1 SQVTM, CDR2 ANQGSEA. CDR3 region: CSARGLNTEAFF. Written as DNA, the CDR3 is TGCAGCGCTAGGGGGCTGAACACTGAAGCTTTCTTT.

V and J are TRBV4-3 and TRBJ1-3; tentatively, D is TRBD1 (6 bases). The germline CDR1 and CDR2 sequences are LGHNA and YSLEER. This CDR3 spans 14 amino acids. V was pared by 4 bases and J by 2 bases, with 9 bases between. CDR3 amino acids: CASSPGTPGNTIYF. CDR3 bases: TGCGCCAGCAGCCCCGGGACACCTGGAAACACCATATATTTT.

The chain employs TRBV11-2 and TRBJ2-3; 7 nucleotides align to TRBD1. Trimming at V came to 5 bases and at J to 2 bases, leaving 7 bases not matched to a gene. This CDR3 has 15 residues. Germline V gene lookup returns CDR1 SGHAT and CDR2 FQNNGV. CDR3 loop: CASSTTGVDTDTQYF. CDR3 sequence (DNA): TGTGCCAGCAGCACAACAGGGGTAGACACAGATACGCAGTATTTT.

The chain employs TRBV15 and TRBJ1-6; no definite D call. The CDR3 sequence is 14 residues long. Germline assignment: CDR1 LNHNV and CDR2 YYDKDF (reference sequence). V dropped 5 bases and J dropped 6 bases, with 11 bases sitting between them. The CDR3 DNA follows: TGTGCCACCAGCGGAGCAGATCTTAATTCACCCCTCCACTTT. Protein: CATSGADLNSPLHF.

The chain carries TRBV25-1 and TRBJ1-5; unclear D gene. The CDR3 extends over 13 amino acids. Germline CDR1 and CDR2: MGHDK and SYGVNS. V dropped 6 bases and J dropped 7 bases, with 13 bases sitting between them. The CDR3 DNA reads TGTGCCAGCAGCGGAGGCTGGGGACAGCCCCAGCATTTT. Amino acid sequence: CASSGGWGQPQHF.

CDR3 in DNA: TGTGCCAGCAGCTCTGGACAGTCTGGGGCCAACGTCCTGACTTTC. Protein sequence: CASSSGQSGANVLTF. The chain is built from TRBV6-1 and TRBJ2-6; tentative D call: TRBD1 (6 bases). Per germline, CDR1 MNHNS and CDR2 SASEGT. The CDR3 covers 15 residues. With 6 bases removed from V and 1 base from J, the gap between germline ends came to 10 bases.

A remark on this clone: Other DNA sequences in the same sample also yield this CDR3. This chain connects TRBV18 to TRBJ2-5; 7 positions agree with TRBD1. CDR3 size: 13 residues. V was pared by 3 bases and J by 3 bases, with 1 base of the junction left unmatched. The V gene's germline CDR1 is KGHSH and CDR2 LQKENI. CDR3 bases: TGTGCCAGCTCACCCGGGACAGAAGAGACCCAGTACTTC. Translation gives CASSPGTEETQYF.

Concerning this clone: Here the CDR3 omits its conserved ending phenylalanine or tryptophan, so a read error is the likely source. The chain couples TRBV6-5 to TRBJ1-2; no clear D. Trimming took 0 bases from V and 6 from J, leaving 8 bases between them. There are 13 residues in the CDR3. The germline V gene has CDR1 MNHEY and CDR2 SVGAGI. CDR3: CASSYSDADGYTS. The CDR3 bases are TGTGCCAGCAGTTACTCGGATGCGGATGGCTACACCTCC.

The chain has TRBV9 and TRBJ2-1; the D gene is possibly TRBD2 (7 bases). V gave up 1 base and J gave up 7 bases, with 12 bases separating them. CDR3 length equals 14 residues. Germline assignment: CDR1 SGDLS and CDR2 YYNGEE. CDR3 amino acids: CASSVRGAFNEQFF. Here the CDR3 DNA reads TGTGCCAGCAGCGTACGGGGGGCCTTTAATGAGCAGTTCTTC.

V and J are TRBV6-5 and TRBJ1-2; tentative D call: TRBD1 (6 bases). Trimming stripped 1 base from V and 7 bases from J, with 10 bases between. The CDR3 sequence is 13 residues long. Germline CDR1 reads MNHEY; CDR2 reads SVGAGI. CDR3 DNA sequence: TGTGCCAGCAGTTACTACAGGGCGTTTGGCTACACCTTC. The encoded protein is CASSYYRAFGYTF.

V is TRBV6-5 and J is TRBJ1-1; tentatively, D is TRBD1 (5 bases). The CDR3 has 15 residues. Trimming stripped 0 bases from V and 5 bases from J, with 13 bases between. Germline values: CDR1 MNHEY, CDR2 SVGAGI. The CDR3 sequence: CASSYSTSGGTEAFF. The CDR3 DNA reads TGTGCCAGCAGTTACTCGACTAGTGGGGGGACTGAAGCTTTCTTT.

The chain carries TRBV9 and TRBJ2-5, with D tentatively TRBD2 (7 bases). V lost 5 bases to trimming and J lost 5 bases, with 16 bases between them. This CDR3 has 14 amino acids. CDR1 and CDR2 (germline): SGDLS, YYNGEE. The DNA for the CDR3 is TGTGCCAGCAGTTCCGGGGGGCCAGGGGAGACCCAGTACTTC. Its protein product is CASSSGGPGETQYF.

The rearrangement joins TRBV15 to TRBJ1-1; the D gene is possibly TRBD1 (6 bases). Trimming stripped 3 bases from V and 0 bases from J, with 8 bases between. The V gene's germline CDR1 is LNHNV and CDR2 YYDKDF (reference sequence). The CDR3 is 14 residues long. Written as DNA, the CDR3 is TGTGCCACCAGCAGCGACAGGTTGAACACTGAAGCTTTCTTT. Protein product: CATSSDRLNTEAFF.

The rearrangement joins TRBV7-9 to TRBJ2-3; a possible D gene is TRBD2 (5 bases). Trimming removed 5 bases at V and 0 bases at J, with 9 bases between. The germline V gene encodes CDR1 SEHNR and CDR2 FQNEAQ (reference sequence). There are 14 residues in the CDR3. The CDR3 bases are TGTGCCAGCAGCCGAGGGTCTAGCACAGATACGCAGTATTTT. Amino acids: CASSRGSSTDTQYF.

Here the CDR3 reads CASSTGQGFNQPQHF. The CDR3 bases are TGTGCCAGCAGTACCGGACAGGGGTTTAATCAGCCCCAGCATTTT. V is TRBV28 and J is TRBJ1-5; 9 bases are shared with TRBD1. The V gene end was trimmed by 5 bases and the J gene end by 4 bases; junction bases not matched to a gene: 6. This CDR3 has 15 residues. The germline CDR1 and CDR2 sequences are MDHEN and SYDVKM.

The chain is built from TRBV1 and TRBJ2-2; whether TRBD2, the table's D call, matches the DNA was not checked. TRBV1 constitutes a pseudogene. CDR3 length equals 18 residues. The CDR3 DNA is TGCACCAGCAGCCAGGCGTGGCGGGGGGCGAGGAACACCGGGGAGCTGTTTTTT. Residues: CTSSQAWRGARNTGELFF.

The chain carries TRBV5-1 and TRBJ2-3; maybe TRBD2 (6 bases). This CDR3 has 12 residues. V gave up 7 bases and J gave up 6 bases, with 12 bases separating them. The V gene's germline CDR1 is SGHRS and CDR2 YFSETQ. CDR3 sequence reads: CASAGGRDTQYF. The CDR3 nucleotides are TGCGCCAGCGCCGGAGGGAGGGATACGCAGTATTTT.

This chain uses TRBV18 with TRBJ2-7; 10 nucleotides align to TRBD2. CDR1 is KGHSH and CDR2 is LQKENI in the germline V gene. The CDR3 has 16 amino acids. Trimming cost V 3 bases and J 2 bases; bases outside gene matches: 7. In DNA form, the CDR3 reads TGTGCCAGCTCACCCAGGGGAGCGGGAGGGCCCTACGAGCAGTACTTC. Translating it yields CASSPRGAGGPYEQYF.

CDR3 region: CASSRLAGVEQFF. The CDR3 bases are TGTGCCAGCAGCCGACTAGCGGGAGTTGAGCAGTTCTTC. J is TRBJ2-1 and V is TRBV28; the match to TRBD2 covers 12 bases. The CDR3 loop spans 13 amino acids. The germline V gene has CDR1 MDHEN and CDR2 SYDVKM. Trimming took 6 bases from V and 9 from J; bases not matched to a gene: 3.

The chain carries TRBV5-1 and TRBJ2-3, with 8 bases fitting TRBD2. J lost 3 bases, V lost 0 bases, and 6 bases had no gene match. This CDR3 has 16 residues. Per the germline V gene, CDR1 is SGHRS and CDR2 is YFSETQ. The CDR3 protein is CASSLARSGSTDTQYF. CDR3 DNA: TGCGCCAGCAGCTTGGCCCGGAGCGGGAGTACAGATACGCAGTATTTT. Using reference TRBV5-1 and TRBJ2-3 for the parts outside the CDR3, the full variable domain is KAGVTQTPRYLIKTRGQQVTLSCSPISGHRSVSWYQQTPGQGLQFLFEYFSETQRNKGNFPGRFSGRQFSNSRSEMNVSTLELGDSALYLCASSLARSGSTDTQYFGPGTRLTVL.

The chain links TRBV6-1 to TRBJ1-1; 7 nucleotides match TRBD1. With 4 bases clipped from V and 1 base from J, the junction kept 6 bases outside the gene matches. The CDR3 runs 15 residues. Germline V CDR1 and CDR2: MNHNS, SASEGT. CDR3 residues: CASSVDRAGNTEAFF. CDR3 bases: TGTGCCAGCAGTGTCGACAGGGCGGGGAACACTGAAGCTTTCTTT.

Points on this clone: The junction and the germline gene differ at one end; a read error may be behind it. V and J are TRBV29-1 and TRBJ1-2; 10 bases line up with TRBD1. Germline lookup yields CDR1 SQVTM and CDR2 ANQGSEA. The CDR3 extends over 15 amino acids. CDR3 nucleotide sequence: TGCAGCGTAGAAGGAGACAGGGGGCTTAACTATGGCTACACCTTC. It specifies CSVEGDRGLNYGYTF.

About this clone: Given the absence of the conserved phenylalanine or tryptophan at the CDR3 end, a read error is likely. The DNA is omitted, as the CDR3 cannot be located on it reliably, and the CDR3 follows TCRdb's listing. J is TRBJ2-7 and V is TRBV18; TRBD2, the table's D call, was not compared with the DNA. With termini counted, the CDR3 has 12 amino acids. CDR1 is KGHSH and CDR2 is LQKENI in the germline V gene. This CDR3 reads CASSPASGSLWY.

This chain's CDR3 is CASSPLAGGFTDTQYF. As DNA, the CDR3 is TGTGCCAGCAGCCCCCTAGCGGGGGGCTTCACAGATACGCAGTATTTT. J is TRBJ2-3 and V is TRBV9, with 11 bases identical to TRBD2. The junction had 6 bases not matched to a gene; V was cut back by 4 bases and J by 2 bases. The germline CDR1 and CDR2 sequences are SGDLS and YYNGEE. The CDR3 runs to 16 residues.

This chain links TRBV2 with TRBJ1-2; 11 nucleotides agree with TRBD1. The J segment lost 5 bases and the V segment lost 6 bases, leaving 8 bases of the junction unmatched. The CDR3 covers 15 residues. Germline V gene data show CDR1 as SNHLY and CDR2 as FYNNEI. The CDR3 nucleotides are TGTGCCAGCAGGGGGGACAGGGGGGGTTCTTATGGCTACACCTTC. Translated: CASRGDRGGSYGYTF.

The CDR3 coding sequence is TGCGCCAGCAGCGGGGGACAGGGATACGAAAAACTGTTTTTT. It is translated as CASSGGQGYEKLFF. V is TRBV5-1 and J is TRBJ1-4, with TRBD1 matching over 9 bases. The CDR3 contains 14 residues. V shed 4 bases, J shed 8 bases, and the junction held 6 bases outside the gene matches. CDR1 SGHRS and CDR2 YFSETQ come from the germline V gene.

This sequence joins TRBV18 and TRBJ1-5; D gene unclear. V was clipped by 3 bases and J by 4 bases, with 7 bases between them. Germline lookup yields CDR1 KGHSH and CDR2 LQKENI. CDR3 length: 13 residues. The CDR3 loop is CASSPASNQPQHF. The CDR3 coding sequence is TGTGCCAGCTCACCGGCTTCAAATCAGCCCCAGCATTTT.

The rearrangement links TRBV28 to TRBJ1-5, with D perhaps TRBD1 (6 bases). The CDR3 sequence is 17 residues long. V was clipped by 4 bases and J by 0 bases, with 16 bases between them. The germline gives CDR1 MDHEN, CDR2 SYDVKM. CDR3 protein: CASSSHRTGHSNQPQHF. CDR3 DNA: TGTGCCAGCAGTTCACATAGAACAGGGCATAGCAATCAGCCCCAGCATTTT. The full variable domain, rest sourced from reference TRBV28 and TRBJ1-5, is DVKVTQSSRYLVKRTGEKVFLECVQDMDHENMFWYRQDPGLGLRLIYFSYDVKMKEKGDIPEGYSVSREKKERFSLILESASTNQTSMYLCASSSHRTGHSNQPQHFGDGTRLSIL.